The 10 T cell receptor beta chains given below trace back to one sample, sequenced in a study of blood T cell repertoires in COVID-19. Assay: immunoSEQ multiplex PCR; the TCRdb copy retains only in-frame clones and omits some. In the table there are under 250,000 clones, about 89% of which are singletons. Sequences were obtained from peripheral blood. The source is a woman between 55 and 75 years old who had recovered from COVID-19.

The V and J genes are TRBV6-2 or TRBV6-3 and TRBJ1-1, with 7 bases matching TRBD1. After removal of 5 bases from V and 10 bases from J, the junction contained 10 bases not matched to a gene. There are 13 residues in the CDR3. Germline CDR1 reads MNHEY; CDR2 reads SVGEGT. CDR3 residues: CASSGTRQGLAFF. The CDR3 DNA sequence: TGTGCCAGCAGTGGAACTCGACAGGGTCTAGCTTTCTTT.

This chain connects TRBV6-1 to TRBJ2-7; unclear D gene. From germline, CDR1 is MNHNS and CDR2 SASEGT. The CDR3 has 12 amino acids. The ends were cut back, 3 bases at V and 5 bases at J, with 8 bases in the middle. The CDR3 sequence: CASSDLGHEQYF. The CDR3 bases are TGTGCCAGCAGTGATCTGGGCCACGAGCAGTACTTC.

The J gene is TRBJ1-3, the V gene TRBV6-5; tentative D call: TRBD1 (5 bases). The length of the CDR3 is 15 residues. The V gene's germline CDR1 is MNHEY and CDR2 SVGAGI. With 6 bases removed from V and 4 bases from J, the gap between germline ends came to 16 bases. The CDR3 region is CASSPSGGSGNTIYF. In DNA form, the CDR3 reads TGTGCCAGCAGCCCATCGGGGGGTTCCGGAAACACCATATATTTT.

The rearrangement uses TRBV9 and TRBJ2-5, with TRBD1 matching over 10 bases. Per the germline V gene, CDR1 is SGDLS and CDR2 is YYNGEE. Germline trimming cut 3 bases from V and 1 base from J; bases unmatched to any gene: 9. There are 17 residues in the CDR3. The CDR3 loop is CASSGGQGTPRQETQYF. The CDR3 nucleotides read TGTGCCAGCAGCGGGGGACAGGGGACCCCCCGCCAAGAGACCCAGTACTTC.

The rearrangement uses TRBV11-2 and TRBJ2-3; tentative D call: TRBD1 (6 bases). V gave up 3 bases and J gave up 0 bases, with 7 bases separating them. The CDR3 contains 14 residues. CDR1 and CDR2 (germline): SGHAT, FQNNGV. CDR3 protein: CASSFQGSTDTQYF. DNA for the CDR3: TGTGCCAGCAGCTTCCAGGGGAGCACAGATACGCAGTATTTT.

This chain connects TRBV7-9 to TRBJ1-6; weak D call: TRBD1 (6 bases). CDR1 and CDR2 (germline): SEHNR, FQNEAQ (reference sequence). This CDR3 region has 15 residues. Trimming removed 1 base at V and 7 bases at J, with 11 bases between. CDR3 nucleotide sequence: TGTGCCAGCAGCTTAGGGGCAGGGGCCAATTCACCCCTCCACTTT. The encoded protein is CASSLGAGANSPLHF.

This sequence joins TRBV28 and TRBJ1-5; 7 bases line up with TRBD1. V was pared by 5 bases and J by 5 bases, with 9 bases of the junction left unmatched. Germline assignment: CDR1 MDHEN and CDR2 SYDVKM. This CDR3 has 15 amino acids. The CDR3 nucleotides read TGTGCCAGCAGTCCGGGGGACAGTCCTTATCAGCCCCAGCATTTT. Amino acids: CASSPGDSPYQPQHF.

The chain joins TRBV7-3 to TRBJ1-2; 7 nucleotides line up with TRBD1. CDR1 and CDR2 from the germline V gene are SGHTA and FQGTGA. The CDR3 has 15 amino acids. V lost 4 bases, J lost 0 bases, and 5 bases stayed unmatched. Here the CDR3 DNA reads TGTGCCAGCAGCTCCTTCCAGGGGGCTAACTATGGCTACACCTTC. Protein product: CASSSFQGANYGYTF.

The chain employs TRBV2 and TRBJ2-7, with 8 nucleotides matching TRBD1. This CDR3 is built from 13 residues. Trimming cost V 7 bases and J 3 bases; bases outside gene matches: 5. Germline assignment: CDR1 SNHLY and CDR2 FYNNEI. The DNA of the CDR3 is TGTGCCAGCACCATGGACAGGGTCTACGAGCAGTACTTC. Its protein product is CASTMDRVYEQYF.

The chain has TRBV6-5 and TRBJ1-1, with 7 bases that match TRBD1. From germline, CDR1 is MNHEY and CDR2 SVGAGI. With 5 bases clipped from V and 8 bases from J, the junction kept 8 bases outside the gene matches. The CDR3 totals 13 residues. The CDR3 DNA sequence: TGTGCCAGCAGTCCTCTCCGGGACAGCGAAGCTTTCTTT. It encodes CASSPLRDSEAFF.